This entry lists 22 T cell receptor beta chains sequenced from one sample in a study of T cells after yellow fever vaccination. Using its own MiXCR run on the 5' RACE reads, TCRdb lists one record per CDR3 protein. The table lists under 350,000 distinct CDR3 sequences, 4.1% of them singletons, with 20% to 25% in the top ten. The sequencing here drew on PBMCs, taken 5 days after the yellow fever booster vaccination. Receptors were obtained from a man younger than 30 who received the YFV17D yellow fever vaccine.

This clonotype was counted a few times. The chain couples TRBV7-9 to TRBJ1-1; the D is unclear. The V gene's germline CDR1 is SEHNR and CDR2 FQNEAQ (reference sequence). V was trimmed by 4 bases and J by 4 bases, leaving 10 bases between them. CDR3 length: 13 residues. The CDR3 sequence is CASSSNSGTEAFF. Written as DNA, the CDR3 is TGTGCCAGCAGCTCGAATAGTGGCACTGAAGCTTTCTTT.

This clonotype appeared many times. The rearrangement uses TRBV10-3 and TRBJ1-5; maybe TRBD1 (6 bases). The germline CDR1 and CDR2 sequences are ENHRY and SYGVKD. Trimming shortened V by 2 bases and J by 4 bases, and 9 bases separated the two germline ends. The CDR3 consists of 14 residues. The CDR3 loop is CAISERGWNQPQHF. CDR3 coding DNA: TGTGCCATCAGTGAGAGGGGGTGGAATCAGCCCCAGCATTTT.

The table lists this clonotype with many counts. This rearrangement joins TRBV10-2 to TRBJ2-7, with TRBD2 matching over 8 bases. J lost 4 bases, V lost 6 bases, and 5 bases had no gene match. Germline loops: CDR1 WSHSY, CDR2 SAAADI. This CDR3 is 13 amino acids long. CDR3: CASRTTGGYEQYF. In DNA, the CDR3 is TGCGCCAGCAGGACAACGGGGGGGTACGAGCAGTACTTC.

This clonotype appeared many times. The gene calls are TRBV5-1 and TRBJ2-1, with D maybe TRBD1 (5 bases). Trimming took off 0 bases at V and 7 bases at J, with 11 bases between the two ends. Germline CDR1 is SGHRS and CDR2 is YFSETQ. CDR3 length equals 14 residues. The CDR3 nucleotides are TGCGCCAGCAGCTTGGCCCAGGGAAAAAATGAGCAGTTCTTC. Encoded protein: CASSLAQGKNEQFF.

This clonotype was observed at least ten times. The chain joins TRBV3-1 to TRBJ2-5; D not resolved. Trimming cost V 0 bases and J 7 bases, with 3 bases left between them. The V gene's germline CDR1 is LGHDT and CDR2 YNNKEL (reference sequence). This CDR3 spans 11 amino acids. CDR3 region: CASSQDVTQYF. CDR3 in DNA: TGTGCCAGCAGCCAAGACGTGACCCAGTACTTC.

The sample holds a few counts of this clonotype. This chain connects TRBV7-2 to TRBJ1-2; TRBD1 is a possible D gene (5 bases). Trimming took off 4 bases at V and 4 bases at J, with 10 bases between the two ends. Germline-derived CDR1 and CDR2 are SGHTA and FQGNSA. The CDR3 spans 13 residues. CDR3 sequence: CASSSGRTYGYTF. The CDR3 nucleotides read TGTGCCAGCAGCTCGGGACGGACCTATGGCTACACCTTC. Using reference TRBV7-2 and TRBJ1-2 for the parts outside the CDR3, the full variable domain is GAGVSQSPSNKVTEKGKDVELRCDPISGHTALYWYRQSLGQGLEFLIYFQGNSAPDKSGLPSDRFSAERTGGSVSTLTIQRTQQEDSAVYLCASSSGRTYGYTFGSGTRLTVV.

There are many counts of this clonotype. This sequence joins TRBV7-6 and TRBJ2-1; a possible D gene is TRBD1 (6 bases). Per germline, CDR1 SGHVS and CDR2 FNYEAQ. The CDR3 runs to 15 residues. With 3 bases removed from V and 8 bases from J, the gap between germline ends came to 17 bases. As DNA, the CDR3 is TGTGCCAGCAGCTTGCAGGGAAAAGGGACACATGAGCAGTTCTTC. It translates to CASSLQGKGTHEQFF.

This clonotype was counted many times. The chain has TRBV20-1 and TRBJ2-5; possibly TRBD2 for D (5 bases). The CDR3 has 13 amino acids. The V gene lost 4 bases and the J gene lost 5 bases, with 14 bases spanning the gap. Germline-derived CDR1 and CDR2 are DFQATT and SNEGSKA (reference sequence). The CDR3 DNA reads TGCAGTGCTACCCCGGGAACTCTCGAGACCCAGTACTTC. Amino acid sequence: CSATPGTLETQYF.

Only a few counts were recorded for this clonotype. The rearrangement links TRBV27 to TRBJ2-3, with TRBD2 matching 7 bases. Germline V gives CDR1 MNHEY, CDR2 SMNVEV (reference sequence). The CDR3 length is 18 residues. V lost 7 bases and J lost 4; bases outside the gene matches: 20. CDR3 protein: CASNPSRQGTIKADTQYF. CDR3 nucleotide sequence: TGTGCCAGCAATCCCTCACGACAAGGGACTATCAAGGCAGATACGCAGTATTTT.

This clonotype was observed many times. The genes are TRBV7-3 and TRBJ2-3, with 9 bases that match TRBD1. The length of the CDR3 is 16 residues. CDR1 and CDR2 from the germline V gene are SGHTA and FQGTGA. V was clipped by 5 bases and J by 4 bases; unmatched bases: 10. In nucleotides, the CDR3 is TGTGCCAGCAGCGCTCCGGGACAGGGTGTTTCAGATACGCAGTATTTT. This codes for CASSAPGQGVSDTQYF.

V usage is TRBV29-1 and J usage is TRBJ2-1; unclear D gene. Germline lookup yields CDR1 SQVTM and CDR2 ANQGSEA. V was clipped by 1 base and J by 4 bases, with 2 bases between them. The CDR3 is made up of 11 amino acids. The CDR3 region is CSVEGYNEQFF. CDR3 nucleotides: TGCAGCGTTGAAGGTTACAATGAGCAGTTCTTC.

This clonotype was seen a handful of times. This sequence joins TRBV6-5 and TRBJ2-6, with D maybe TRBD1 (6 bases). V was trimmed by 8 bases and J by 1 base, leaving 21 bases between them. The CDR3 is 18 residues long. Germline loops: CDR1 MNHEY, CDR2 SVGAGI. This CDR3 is CASYSSGDMESGANVLTF. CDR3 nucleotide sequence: TGTGCCAGCTACTCATCCGGGGACATGGAATCTGGGGCCAACGTCCTGACTTTC.

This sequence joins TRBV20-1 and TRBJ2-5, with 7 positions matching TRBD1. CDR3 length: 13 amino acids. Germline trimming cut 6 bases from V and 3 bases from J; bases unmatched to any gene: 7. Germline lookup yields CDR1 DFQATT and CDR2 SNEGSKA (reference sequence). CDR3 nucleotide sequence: TGCAGTGCACAGACAGGGTCGGAAGAGACCCAGTACTTC. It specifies CSAQTGSEETQYF.

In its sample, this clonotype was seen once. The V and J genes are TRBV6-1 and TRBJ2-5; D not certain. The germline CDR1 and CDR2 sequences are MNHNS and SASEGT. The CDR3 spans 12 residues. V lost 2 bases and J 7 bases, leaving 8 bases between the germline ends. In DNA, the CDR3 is TGTGCCAGCAGTGAAAGAGTTGGGACCCAGTACTTC. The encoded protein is CASSERVGTQYF.

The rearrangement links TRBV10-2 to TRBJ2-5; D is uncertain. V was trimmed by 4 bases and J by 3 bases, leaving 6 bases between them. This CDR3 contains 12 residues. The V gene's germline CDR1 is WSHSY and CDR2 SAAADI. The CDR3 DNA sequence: TGCGCCAGCAGTGGTAACGAAGAGACCCAGTACTTC. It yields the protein CASSGNEETQYF.

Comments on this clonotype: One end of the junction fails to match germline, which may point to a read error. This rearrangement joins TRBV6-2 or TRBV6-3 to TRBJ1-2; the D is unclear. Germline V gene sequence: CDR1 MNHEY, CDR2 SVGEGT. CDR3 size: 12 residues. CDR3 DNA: TGTGCCAGCACCTCGACATCTGGGATTCAGAGCTTC. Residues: CASTSTSGIQSF.

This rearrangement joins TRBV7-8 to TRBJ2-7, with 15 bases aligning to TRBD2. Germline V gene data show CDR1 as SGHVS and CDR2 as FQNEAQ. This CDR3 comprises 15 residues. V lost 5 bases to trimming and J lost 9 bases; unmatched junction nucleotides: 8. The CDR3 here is CASSAGTSGGLRQYF. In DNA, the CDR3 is TGTGCCAGCAGCGCCGGGACTAGCGGGGGGCTGAGGCAGTACTTC. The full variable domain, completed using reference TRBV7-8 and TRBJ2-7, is GAGVSQSPRYKVAKRGQDVALRCDPISGHVSLFWYQQALGQGPEFLTYFQNEAQLDKSGLPSDRFFAERPEGSVSTLKIQRTQQEDSAVYLCASSAGTSGGLRQYFGPGTRLTVT.

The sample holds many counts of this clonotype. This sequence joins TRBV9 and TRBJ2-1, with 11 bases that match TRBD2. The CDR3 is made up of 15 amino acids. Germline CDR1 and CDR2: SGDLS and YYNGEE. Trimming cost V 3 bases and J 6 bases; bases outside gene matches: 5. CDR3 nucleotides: TGTGCCAGCAGCGCGGTAGCGGGGGGGGTCAATGAGCAGTTCTTC. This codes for CASSAVAGGVNEQFF.

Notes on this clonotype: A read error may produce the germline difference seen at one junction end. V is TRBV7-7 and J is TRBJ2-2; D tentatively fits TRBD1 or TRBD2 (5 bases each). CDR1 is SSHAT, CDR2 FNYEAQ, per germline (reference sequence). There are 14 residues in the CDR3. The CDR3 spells CASSPGTTAGELFF. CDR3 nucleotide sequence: TGTGCTAGCAGCCCCGGGACCACCGCGGGGGAGCTGTTTTTT.

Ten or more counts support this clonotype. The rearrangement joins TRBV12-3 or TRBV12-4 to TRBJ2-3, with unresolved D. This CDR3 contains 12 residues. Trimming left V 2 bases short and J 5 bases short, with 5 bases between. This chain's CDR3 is CASSLTLDTQYF. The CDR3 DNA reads TGTGCCAGCAGTTTAACTCTAGATACGCAGTATTTT.

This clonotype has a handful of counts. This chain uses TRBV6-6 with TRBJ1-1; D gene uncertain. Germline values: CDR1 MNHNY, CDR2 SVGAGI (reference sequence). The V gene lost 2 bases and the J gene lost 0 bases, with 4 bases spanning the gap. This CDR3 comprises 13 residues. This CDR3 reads CASSYAMNTEAFF. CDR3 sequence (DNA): TGTGCCAGCAGTTACGCAATGAACACTGAAGCTTTCTTT.

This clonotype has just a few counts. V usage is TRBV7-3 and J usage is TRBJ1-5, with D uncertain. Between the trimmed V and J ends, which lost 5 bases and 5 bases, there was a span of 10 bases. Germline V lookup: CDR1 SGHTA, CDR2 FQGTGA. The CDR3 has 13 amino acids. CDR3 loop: CASSPGEHQPQHF. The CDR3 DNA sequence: TGTGCCAGCAGCCCGGGTGAGCATCAGCCCCAGCATTTT.